This T cell receptor beta chain emerged from a study of beta chain features in type 1 diabetes. Overall study findings and caveats: A moderate, significant TCRB CDR3 shortening appeared in type 1 diabetes across four CD4+ subsets.

Expressed TCRB transcripts were sequenced because the entire RNA isolate underwent reverse transcription. Clones were read by immunoSEQ multiplex PCR, and TCRdb kept only the in-frame ones, dropping some. The sample includes a few hundred thousand clones, around an eighth of them seen just once. This clone was observed a handful of times. The antigen is undetermined. This receptor was taken from a woman aged 18-29 years with type 1 diabetes. The specimen was naive CD4+ T cells from blood.

CDR3 sequence (DNA): TGCGCCAGCAGCCCCGAGAGGCGCTATGGCTACACCTTC. This sequence encodes CASSPERRYGYTF. The chain uses TRBV4-3 and TRBJ1-2; D gene unclear. The germline CDR1 and CDR2 sequences are LGHNA and YSLEER. The CDR3 covers 13 residues. The V gene lost 4 bases and the J gene lost 4 bases, with 10 bases spanning the gap.